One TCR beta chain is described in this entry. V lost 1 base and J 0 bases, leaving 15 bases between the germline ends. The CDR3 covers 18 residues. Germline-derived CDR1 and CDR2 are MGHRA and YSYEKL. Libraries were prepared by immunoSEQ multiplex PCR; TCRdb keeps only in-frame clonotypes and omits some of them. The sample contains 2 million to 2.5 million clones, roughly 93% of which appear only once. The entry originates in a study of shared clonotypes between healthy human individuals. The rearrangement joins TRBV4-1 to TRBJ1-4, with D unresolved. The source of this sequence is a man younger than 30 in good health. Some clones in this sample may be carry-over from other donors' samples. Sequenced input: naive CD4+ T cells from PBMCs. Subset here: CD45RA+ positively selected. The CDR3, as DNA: TGCGCCAGCAGCCAAGTTCGGGGTGGGTGGGCAACTAATGAAAAACTGTTTTTT. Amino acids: CASSQVRGGWATNEKLFF.